These 32 T cell receptor beta chains originate from one sample sequenced in a study of T cell responses to AZD1222 COVID-19 vaccine. Assay used: immunoSEQ multiplex PCR; TCRdb lists only in-frame clones, some missing. Of about 140,000 clones detected, roughly nine tenths appear once; the ten largest clones hold about 7.5%. Material: peripheral blood, obtained 28 days after the second dose of the MenACWY control vaccine. The receptors here all came from an adult who received the MenACWY meningococcal vaccine as a control.

V usage is TRBV2 and J usage is TRBJ2-7; D is possibly TRBD1 (6 bases). The germline V gene encodes CDR1 SNHLY and CDR2 FYNNEI. V was shortened by 7 bases and J by 0 bases, with 10 bases between the two germline ends. The CDR3 spans 13 residues. CDR3 nucleotides: TGTGCCAGCACCCCGACAGGCTCCTACGAGCAGTACTTC. Translating it yields CASTPTGSYEQYF.

The chain couples TRBV3-1 (or the pseudogene TRBV3-2) to TRBJ1-2, with 9 bases lining up with TRBD1. The CDR3 covers 16 residues. V trimming: 5 bases; J trimming: 1 base; junction bases outside the gene matches: 8. The V gene's germline CDR1 is LGHDT and CDR2 YNNKEL (reference sequence). CDR3 DNA sequence: TGTGCCAGCAGCTACGCCGGGACAGGGTATAACTATGGCTACACCTTC. As protein: CASSYAGTGYNYGYTF.

The rearrangement uses TRBV15 and TRBJ1-3; unclear D gene. Germline V lookup: CDR1 LNHNV, CDR2 YYDKDF (reference sequence). The CDR3 is 17 amino acids. V lost 0 bases and J lost 0, with 12 bases in between. DNA for the CDR3: TGTGCCACCAGCAGAGATCTGGCGGTGGGCTCTGGAAACACCATATATTTT. Translation: CATSRDLAVGSGNTIYF.

V is TRBV28 and J is TRBJ2-3; 12 nucleotides match TRBD2. CDR1 is MDHEN, CDR2 SYDVKM, per germline. V was clipped by 6 bases and J by 3 bases; unmatched bases: 1. The CDR3 covers 14 residues. Here the CDR3 DNA reads TGTGCCAGCAGCCTAGCGGGGGGGACAGATACGCAGTATTTT. It specifies CASSLAGGTDTQYF.

The gene calls are TRBV23-1 and TRBJ2-2; D is perhaps TRBD1 or TRBD2 (6 bases each). TRBV23-1 belongs to the ORF category, with a function that is uncertain. Trimming removed 0 bases at V and 3 bases at J, with 11 bases between. This CDR3 spans 16 amino acids. In DNA form, the CDR3 reads TGCGCCAGCAGTCAATCCCGGGGGCCCGACACCGGGGAGCTGTTTTTT. This gives the protein CASSQSRGPDTGELFF.

CDR3 amino acids: CASSPTENTEAFF. In DNA form, the CDR3 reads TGTGCCAGCAGCCCGACAGAGAACACTGAAGCTTTCTTT. This chain connects TRBV7-3 to TRBJ1-1, with D possibly matching TRBD1 (5 bases). Trimming took off 5 bases at V and 1 base at J, with 8 bases between the two ends. The CDR3 has 13 amino acids. Per germline, CDR1 SGHTA and CDR2 FQGTGA.

In its sample, this clone was seen once. V is TRBV6-5 and J is TRBJ2-1; D gene ambiguous. The CDR3 runs 15 residues. CDR1 is MNHEY and CDR2 is SVGAGI in the germline V gene. Trimming cost V 7 bases and J 0 bases, with 13 bases left between them. CDR3 DNA sequence: TGTGCCAGCACAGCCCGATCCCTCTCCTACAATGAGCAGTTCTTC. It codes for CASTARSLSYNEQFF.

The chain has TRBV14 and TRBJ2-5; weak D call: TRBD2 (5 bases). Trimming took 5 bases from V and 4 from J, leaving 11 bases between them. This CDR3 has 13 amino acids. Germline values: CDR1 SGHDN, CDR2 FVKESK. The CDR3 DNA sequence: TGTGCCAGCAGCGGAAGTGGAGGAGAGACCCAGTACTTC. Translated, it gives CASSGSGGETQYF.

The V call is TRBV5-1, the J call TRBJ2-2; D gene uncertain. This CDR3 comprises 14 residues. CDR1 is SGHRS and CDR2 is YFSETQ in the germline V gene. Trimming shortened V by 0 bases and J by 4 bases, and 7 bases separated the two germline ends. The CDR3 region is CASSLDMITGELFF. For the CDR3, the DNA is TGCGCCAGCAGCTTGGACATGATCACCGGGGAGCTGTTTTTT. Supplemented by reference TRBV5-1 and TRBJ2-2, the full variable domain reads KAGVTQTPRYLIKTRGQQVTLSCSPISGHRSVSWYQQTPGQGLQFLFEYFSETQRNKGNFPGRFSGRQFSNSRSEMNVSTLELGDSALYLCASSLDMITGELFFGEGSRLTVL.

The chain employs TRBV5-1 and TRBJ2-1, with D unresolved. The ends were cut back, 0 bases at V and 0 bases at J, with 10 bases in the middle. The CDR3 extends over 16 amino acids. Per germline, CDR1 SGHRS and CDR2 YFSETQ. The CDR3 is CASSLGLTSSYNEQFF. CDR3 in DNA: TGCGCCAGCAGCTTGGGGCTTACCAGCTCCTACAATGAGCAGTTCTTC. The variable domain in full, with the rest retrieved from reference TRBV5-1 and TRBJ2-1, is KAGVTQTPRYLIKTRGQQVTLSCSPISGHRSVSWYQQTPGQGLQFLFEYFSETQRNKGNFPGRFSGRQFSNSRSEMNVSTLELGDSALYLCASSLGLTSSYNEQFFGPGTRLTVL.

The chain combines TRBV29-1 with TRBJ2-1, with 16 bases fitting TRBD2. This CDR3 comprises 13 residues. Germline V gives CDR1 SQVTM, CDR2 ANQGSEA. The V segment lost 8 bases and the J segment 10 bases; nucleotides outside the gene matches: 5. CDR3 coding DNA: TGCAGCCCGGGACTAGCGGGGGGGCGGGAGCAGTTCTTC. This translates into CSPGLAGGREQFF.

The rearrangement links TRBV11-2 to TRBJ1-2, with D hard to call. The CDR3 is 14 residues long. V was cut by 5 bases and J by 6 bases, with 16 bases left in between. Germline CDR1 and CDR2: SGHAT and FQNNGV. CDR3 nucleotide sequence: TGTGCCAGCAGCCAAGCCTCCGATGGCAATGGCTACACCTTC. As protein: CASSQASDGNGYTF.

The rearrangement links TRBV3-1 (or the pseudogene TRBV3-2) to TRBJ2-7; TRBD2 matches 7 bases. Germline lookup yields CDR1 LGHDT and CDR2 YNNKEL (reference sequence). The CDR3 length is 15 residues. V shed 3 bases, J shed 2 bases, and the junction held 7 bases outside the gene matches. In nucleotides, the CDR3 is TGTGCCAGCAGCCATAGAGGACTAGGAGCCTACGAGCAGTACTTC. This encodes CASSHRGLGAYEQYF.

J is TRBJ2-5 and V is TRBV18; no definite D call. V dropped 6 bases and J dropped 2 bases, with 13 bases sitting between them. CDR1 is KGHSH and CDR2 is LQKENI in the germline V gene. The CDR3 sequence is 14 residues long. The CDR3 protein is CASSRRQTQETQYF. DNA of the CDR3: TGTGCCAGCTCGCGTCGCCAGACACAAGAGACCCAGTACTTC.

The V call is TRBV29-1, the J call TRBJ1-1, with D hard to call. The CDR3 is 13 amino acids. V was clipped by 0 bases and J by 0 bases, with 5 bases between them. The V gene's germline CDR1 is SQVTM and CDR2 ANQGSEA. CDR3 DNA: TGCAGCGTTGAAGATCGAGTGAACACTGAAGCTTTCTTT. Translated, it gives CSVEDRVNTEAFF.

The chain is built from TRBV5-1 and TRBJ2-7; 11 bases align to TRBD1. In germline, CDR1 is SGHRS, CDR2 YFSETQ. V trimming: 4 bases; J trimming: 4 bases; junction bases outside the gene matches: 4. The length of the CDR3 is 14 residues. CDR3 protein: CASSPGTGGYEQYF. CDR3 coding DNA: TGCGCCAGCAGCCCCGGGACAGGGGGGTACGAGCAGTACTTC.

This clone was detected a few times. This chain connects TRBV2 to TRBJ1-4; TRBD1 agrees at 10 bases. With V trimmed by 6 bases and J by 8 bases, 9 bases remained unmatched. The CDR3 has 15 residues. Germline V gene data show CDR1 as SNHLY and CDR2 as FYNNEI. CDR3 in DNA: TGTGCCAGCAGCAGCCTAGGACAGGGGGGAGAAAAACTGTTTTTT. Amino acids: CASSSLGQGGEKLFF. Full variable domain (rest looked up from reference TRBV2 and TRBJ1-4): EPEVTQTPSHQVTQMGQEVILRCVPISNHLYFYWYRQILGQKVEFLVSFYNNEISEKSEIFDDQFSVERPDGSNFTLKIRSTKLEDSAMYFCASSSLGQGGEKLFFGSGTQLSVL.

This chain uses TRBV27 with TRBJ1-5; D remains unclear. CDR1 is MNHEY, CDR2 SMNVEV, per germline (reference sequence). The CDR3 has 14 amino acids. V shed 4 bases and J shed 2 bases, with 9 bases lying between them. CDR3: CASSSIGGNQPQHF. Here the CDR3 DNA reads TGTGCCAGCAGTTCAATTGGGGGCAATCAGCCCCAGCATTTT.

The V gene is TRBV19, the J gene TRBJ1-1; 8 nucleotides align to TRBD1. This CDR3 spans 14 amino acids. The germline V gene encodes CDR1 LNHDA and CDR2 SQIVND (reference sequence). With V trimmed by 5 bases and J by 6 bases, 8 bases remained unmatched. CDR3 amino acids: CASSANKQGAEAFF. The CDR3 region has the DNA TGTGCCAGTAGTGCTAATAAACAGGGGGCTGAAGCTTTCTTT.

V and J are TRBV30 and TRBJ2-1, with TRBD2 as a possible D gene (5 bases). In germline, CDR1 is GTSNPN, CDR2 SVGIG (reference sequence). Trimming removed 4 bases at V and 7 bases at J, with 8 bases between. The CDR3 covers 11 residues. In DNA form, the CDR3 reads TGTGCCTGGACGAGAGGGAATGAGCAGTTCTTC. Encoded protein: CAWTRGNEQFF.

This clone was seen only once. The rearrangement links TRBV19 to TRBJ2-1; D is undetermined. The CDR3 runs 12 residues. In germline, CDR1 is LNHDA, CDR2 SQIVND (reference sequence). With 4 bases removed from V and 4 bases from J, the gap between germline ends came to 5 bases. CDR3 region: CASSTIYNEQFF. The CDR3 DNA reads as TGTGCCAGTAGTACCATTTACAATGAGCAGTTCTTC.

The rearrangement uses TRBV12-1 and TRBJ1-5; no DNA check was done on the table's D call, TRBD1. TRBV12-1 counts as a pseudogene. This CDR3 has 16 residues. The CDR3 spells CASSFVDRNSNQPQHF. CDR3 nucleotide sequence: TGTGCCAGCAGCTTTGTGGACAGGAATAGCAATCAGCCCCAGCATTTT.

V gene TRBV5-6 combines with J gene TRBJ1-1; D is perhaps TRBD1 (5 bases). Per germline, CDR1 SGHDT and CDR2 YYEEEE. The CDR3 consists of 15 residues. The germline V and J ends were trimmed by 4 bases and 1 base, with 14 bases remaining between them. The CDR3 nucleotides are TGTGCCAGCAGCCCCCTAGGGACGGCGAACACTGAAGCTTTCTTT. Translating it yields CASSPLGTANTEAFF.

About this clone itself: The germline gene is not matched at one end of the junction; a read error may be the cause. The J gene is TRBJ1-1, the V gene TRBV7-9; D not certain. CDR3 length equals 14 residues. CDR1 is SEHNR, CDR2 FQNEAQ, per germline (reference sequence). The CDR3 loop is CASSLGVGGTEAFF. The CDR3 DNA follows: TGTGCCAGCAGTTTAGGCGTTGGTGGCACTGAAGCTTTCTTT.

The chain couples TRBV7-2 to TRBJ1-4, with D possibly matching TRBD1 (6 bases). CDR1 and CDR2 from the germline V gene are SGHTA and FQGNSA. Between the trimmed V and J ends, which lost 5 bases and 7 bases, there was a span of 20 bases. This CDR3 is built from 16 residues. The CDR3 reads CASSLLRLGASEKLFF. CDR3 nucleotide sequence: TGTGCCAGCAGCCTCCTTAGGCTGGGGGCAAGTGAAAAACTGTTTTTT.

This chain uses TRBV6-1 with TRBJ1-6, with D unresolved. The CDR3 is 15 amino acids. The germline V gene encodes CDR1 MNHNS and CDR2 SASEGT. V was pared by 6 bases and J by 6 bases, with 15 bases between. The CDR3 DNA is TGTGCCAGCAGGGATGTTGGGGTAGCTAATTCACCCCTCCACTTT. This translates into CASRDVGVANSPLHF.

The rearrangement uses TRBV21-1 and TRBJ2-3; TRBD1 was called by the table and not checked on the DNA. TRBV21-1 is an annotated pseudogene. The CDR3 is 16 amino acids. The CDR3 protein is CASSREPGQSTDTQYF. The CDR3, as DNA: TGTGCCAGCAGCAGGGAGCCGGGACAGTCCACAGATACGCAGTATTTT.

This rearrangement joins TRBV13 to TRBJ2-5, with 9 bases matching TRBD2. CDR3 length equals 16 residues. V was pared by 5 bases and J by 3 bases, with 10 bases of the junction left unmatched. Germline values: CDR1 PRHDT, CDR2 FYEKMQ (reference sequence). This chain's CDR3 is CASSPRLAAPKETQYF. CDR3 DNA: TGTGCCAGCAGCCCGCGACTAGCGGCACCCAAAGAGACCCAGTACTTC. Full variable domain (rest looked up from reference TRBV13 and TRBJ2-5): AAGVIQSPRHLIKEKRETATLKCYPIPRHDTVYWYQQGPGQDPQFLISFYEKMQSDKGSIPDRFSAQQFSDYHSELNMSSLELGDSALYFCASSPRLAAPKETQYFGPGTRLLVL.

The chain recombines TRBV11-2 with TRBJ2-7; no definite D call. The CDR3 covers 14 residues. Germline-derived CDR1 and CDR2 are SGHAT and FQNNGV. V dropped 5 bases and J dropped 6 bases, with 17 bases sitting between them. The CDR3 DNA reads as TGTGCCAGCAGCGCCGGACCGACGACGGGCGAGCAGTACTTC. Its translation is CASSAGPTTGEQYF.

This chain links TRBV6-2 or TRBV6-3 with TRBJ2-7, with D unresolved. V gave up 5 bases and J gave up 3 bases, with 5 bases separating them. Germline-derived CDR1 and CDR2 are MNHEY and SVGEGT. The CDR3 has 11 amino acids. The CDR3 protein is CASSNHYEQYF. The CDR3 coding sequence is TGTGCCAGCAGTAACCACTACGAGCAGTACTTC.

The chain has TRBV5-6 and TRBJ2-4; 7 nucleotides match TRBD2. The V gene's germline CDR1 is SGHDT and CDR2 YYEEEE. V shed 1 base, J shed 2 bases, and the junction held 6 bases outside the gene matches. CDR3 length: 16 amino acids. The DNA of the CDR3 is TGTGCCAGCAGCTTGTTATGGGGGGGATCCAAAAACATTCAGTACTTC. As protein: CASSLLWGGSKNIQYF.

This sequence joins TRBV29-1 and TRBJ2-6; D may match TRBD1 or TRBD2 (6 bases each). Germline V lookup: CDR1 SQVTM, CDR2 ANQGSEA. This CDR3 has 15 amino acids. Trimming shortened V by 4 bases and J by 0 bases, and 10 bases separated the two germline ends. The CDR3 DNA reads TGCAGCGTTGGGAGGGGGGACTCTGGGGCCAACGTCCTGACTTTC. Amino acids: CSVGRGDSGANVLTF. The full variable domain, completed using reference TRBV29-1 and TRBJ2-6, is SAVISQKPSRDICQRGTSLTIQCQVDSQVTMMFWYRQQPGQSLTLIATANQGSEATYESGFVIDKFPISRPNLTFSTLTVSNMSPEDSSIYLCSVGRGDSGANVLTFGAGSRLTVL.